The T cell receptor (beta chain) described here comes from a study of Ad26.COV2.S vaccination and SARS-CoV-2 variants. Study in general: Ad26.COV2.S was injected intramuscularly once or twice, 56 days apart.

Treatment of the sample: over 15 received Ad26.COV2.S at low or high dose, single or two shots; five or six received placebo; per-sample allocation not given. The investigators took samples on day 63 after the first vaccine or placebo injection. The individual, an adult aged 18-55 years, was a donor in Boston. This CDR3 is built from 17 residues. Germline V gene sequence: CDR1 SGHTA, CDR2 FQGNSA. V shed 0 bases and J shed 0 bases, with 12 bases lying between them. Study-wide findings and caveats: Measures of TCR breadth and depth may have fallen short of total T cell responses. People who got the vaccine or the placebo had similar non-spike TCR breadth.

A remark on this clone: The antigen is not known.

TCRdb keeps only in-frame clones here, not all; method: immunoSEQ multiplex PCR. The profile shows 400,000 to 450,000 clones, about nine tenths of them singletons. This chain connects TRBV7-2 to TRBJ1-3, with D uncertain. The source is a person aged 18 to 59 who received the Ad26.COV2.S COVID-19 vaccine or a placebo. The specimen was peripheral blood, collected in a trial of Ad26.COV2.S vaccine versus placebo. In nucleotides, the CDR3 is TGTGCCAGCAGCTTAGCGGGCTCAGGTCTCTCTGGAAACACCATATATTTT. It is translated as CASSLAGSGLSGNTIYF.